Each of the 3 T cell receptor beta chains below was sequenced from the same sample in a study of cytomegalovirus exposure and HLA in healthy donors. Clones were sequenced by immunoSEQ multiplex PCR, and TCRdb holds only the in-frame ones, with some missing. The sample has about 100,000 clones, roughly 88% seen once. The specimen sequenced was PBMCs. The receptor set was obtained from a woman aged 18-29 years in good health and CMV-seronegative.

CDR3 in amino acids: CASSLTEGEPQHF. DNA for the CDR3: TGTGCCAGCAGCTTAACGGAGGGCGAGCCCCAGCATTTT. The gene calls are TRBV7-9 and TRBJ1-5; D gene uncertain. Trimming cost V 2 bases and J 8 bases, with 10 bases left between them. The CDR3 contains 13 residues. From germline, CDR1 is SEHNR and CDR2 FQNEAQ (reference sequence). Full variable domain (rest looked up from reference TRBV7-9 and TRBJ1-5): DTGVSQNPRHKITKRGQNVTFRCDPISEHNRLYWYRQTLGQGPEFLTYFQNEAQLEKSRLLSDRFSAERPKGSFSTLEIQRTEQGDSAMYLCASSLTEGEPQHFGDGTRLSIL.

There are many counts of this clone. The rearrangement uses TRBV4-1 and TRBJ2-2, with D possibly matching TRBD1 (5 bases). V lost 0 bases and J lost 4, with 9 bases in between. The CDR3 covers 15 residues. Germline CDR1 is MGHRA and CDR2 is YSYEKL. In DNA, the CDR3 is TGCGCCAGCAGCCAAGATCGACAGCCCACCGGGGAGCTGTTTTTT. Protein product: CASSQDRQPTGELFF.

This clone was seen once. The rearrangement links TRBV29-1 to TRBJ2-1; D is perhaps TRBD2 (5 bases). Trimming shortened V by 7 bases and J by 8 bases, and 9 bases separated the two germline ends. Germline values: CDR1 SQVTM, CDR2 ANQGSEA. This CDR3 region has 10 residues. The CDR3 reads CSAEEDEQFF. DNA of the CDR3: TGCAGCGCCGAGGAGGATGAGCAGTTCTTC.